This TCR beta chain appears in the sequencing data of a study of blood T cell repertoires in COVID-19. In the study overall: Samples of COVID-19 (acute and convalescent) were obtained from the United States, Italy and Spain. The analysed material was cDNA or gDNA that came from T cells, B-cell-depleted T cells, or PBMCs.

The CDR3 contains 14 residues. The V end lost 5 bases, the J end lost 4 bases, and 14 bases lay between the germline ends. The germline V gene has CDR1 SGHVS and CDR2 FQNEAQ. The method was immunoSEQ multiplex PCR; TCRdb's version includes in-frame clones alone and lacks a portion of them. The sample comprises roughly 190,000 clones, 87% of which are singletons, and roughly 3.9% rests with the top ten. Sequenced material: peripheral blood. This sequence was found in a man aged 18 to 29 with active or convalescent COVID-19. The chain has TRBV7-8 and TRBJ1-2; unclear D gene. The CDR3: CASSPFTEGYGYTF. The CDR3 DNA reads as TGTGCCAGCAGCCCATTTACAGAGGGCTATGGCTACACCTTC.